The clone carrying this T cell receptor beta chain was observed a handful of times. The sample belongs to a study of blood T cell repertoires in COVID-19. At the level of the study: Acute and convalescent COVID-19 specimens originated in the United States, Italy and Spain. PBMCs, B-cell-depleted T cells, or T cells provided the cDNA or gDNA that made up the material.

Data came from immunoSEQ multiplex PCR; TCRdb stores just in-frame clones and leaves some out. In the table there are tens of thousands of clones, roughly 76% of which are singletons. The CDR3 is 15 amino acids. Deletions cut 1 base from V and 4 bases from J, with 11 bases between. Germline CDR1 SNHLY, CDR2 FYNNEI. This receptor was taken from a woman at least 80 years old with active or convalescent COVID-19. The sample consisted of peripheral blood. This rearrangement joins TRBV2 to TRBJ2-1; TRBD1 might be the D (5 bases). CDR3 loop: CASSEVGPPYNEQFF. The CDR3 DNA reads TGTGCCAGCAGTGAAGTGGGGCCCCCTTACAATGAGCAGTTCTTC.